One sample yielded the 9 T cell receptor beta chains listed below, sequenced in a study of human T cells and chemical hapten exposure. Described time point: patch test 3, about 24 weeks after DPC sensitization. Treatment specified: therapeutic diphenylcyclopropenone sensitization with weekly scalp DPC. Via MiXCR, TCRdb re-called the RACE reads, giving one row per CDR3 protein. The table shows more than 150,000 distinct CDR3 sequences, with approximately 26% occurring only once. The material was whole blood, obtained in connection with sensitization to the hapten diphenylcyclopropenone (DPC). All receptors come from a woman aged 40 to 55 with alopecia areata. Some clones in this sample may be carry-over from other donors' samples.

The chain joins TRBV24-1 to TRBJ2-7, with D unclear. Germline-derived CDR1 and CDR2 are KGHDR and SFDVKD. The CDR3 is 13 residues long. The germline V and J ends were trimmed by 2 bases and 7 bases, with 11 bases remaining between them. The DNA for the CDR3 is TGTGCCACCAGTGATTCATACCGGAGTGAGCAGTACTTC. The encoded protein is CATSDSYRSEQYF.

This clonotype was seen only a few times. The chain couples TRBV20-1 to TRBJ2-5; TRBD2 is a possible D gene (6 bases). Trimming shortened V by 3 bases and J by 5 bases, and 19 bases separated the two germline ends. Germline values: CDR1 DFQATT, CDR2 SNEGSKA (reference sequence). This CDR3 has 15 amino acids. The CDR3 DNA reads TGCAGTGCTAGCGGTGGGCGGGGCCGGTCGGAGACCCAGTACTTC. It codes for CSASGGRGRSETQYF.

This chain uses TRBV28 with TRBJ2-7; either TRBD1 or TRBD2 may supply D (7 bases each). Germline CDR1 reads MDHEN; CDR2 reads SYDVKM. Trimming removed 4 bases from V and 0 bases from J, with 13 bases in between. The CDR3 contains 15 residues. Here the CDR3 reads CASSSQGGFSYEQYF. The CDR3 region has the DNA TGTGCCAGCAGTTCCCAGGGGGGGTTCTCCTACGAGCAGTACTTC.

This clonotype was observed a handful of times. The gene calls are TRBV28 and TRBJ2-5; 10 positions agree with TRBD1. Germline lookup yields CDR1 MDHEN and CDR2 SYDVKM. CDR3 length: 16 residues. After removal of 2 bases from V and 4 bases from J, the junction contained 7 bases not matched to a gene. The CDR3 coding sequence is TGTGCCAGCAGTTTAATGGGACAGGGGACTACAGAGACCCAGTACTTC. Protein sequence: CASSLMGQGTTETQYF.

Worth noting for this clonotype: This may stem from a read error, because a much larger clone lies one nucleotide away. The chain has TRBV4-3 and TRBJ1-6, with 11 bases that match TRBD1. This CDR3 has 16 residues. Germline V gene sequence: CDR1 LGHNA, CDR2 YSLEER. The CDR3: CASIQEAGTGGSPLHF. The CDR3 DNA follows: TGCGCCAGCATCCAAGAAGCTGGGACAGGGGGTTCACCCCTCCACTTT.

The rearrangement uses TRBV4-1 and TRBJ1-2; maybe TRBD1 (5 bases). Germline V CDR1 and CDR2: MGHRA, YSYEKL. This CDR3 contains 16 residues. Trimming cost V 3 bases and J 4 bases, with 18 bases left between them. The CDR3 sequence: CASSQGQEGRLYGYTF. The CDR3 DNA sequence: TGCGCCAGCAGCCAGGGTCAGGAGGGACGTCTCTATGGCTACACCTTC.

This chain links TRBV20-1 with TRBJ2-7, with TRBD2 matching 9 bases. The germline V gene encodes CDR1 DFQATT and CDR2 SNEGSKA (reference sequence). Trimming took 2 bases from V and 12 from J; bases not matched to a gene: 5. The CDR3 length is 11 residues. The CDR3 protein is CSARTSGSPYF. CDR3 DNA sequence: TGCAGTGCTAGAACTAGCGGGTCCCCGTACTTC.

This clonotype came up once. The rearrangement joins TRBV7-2 to TRBJ1-3; a possible D gene is TRBD1 (5 bases). The CDR3 contains 16 residues. Looked up from germline, CDR1 is SGHTA and CDR2 is FQGNSA. V lost 4 bases and J 3 bases, leaving 16 bases between the germline ends. The DNA of the CDR3 is TGTGCCAGCAGCTCCGCGGGGGGGTATTTTGGAAACACCATATATTTT. It specifies CASSSAGGYFGNTIYF.

This clonotype came up a few times. V gene TRBV29-1 combines with J gene TRBJ2-7; no firm D call. The CDR3 contains 13 residues. The V gene lost 4 bases and the J gene lost 3 bases, with 13 bases spanning the gap. The germline V gene encodes CDR1 SQVTM and CDR2 ANQGSEA. Here the CDR3 DNA reads TGCAGCGTTGCCAAGATGAATAACTACGAGCAGTACTTC. Translating gives CSVAKMNNYEQYF.